The entry below describes one TCR beta chain. This entry is derived from a study of blood T cell repertoires in COVID-19. About the study: From the United States, Italy and Spain came samples of acute and convalescent COVID-19.

Sequenced by immunoSEQ multiplex PCR; TCRdb stores in-frame clones only, minus some. The top ten clones hold more than 1.3% of a sample with hundreds of thousands of clones, around 87% of them seen once. The sequence was collected from a woman in her forties who had recovered from COVID-19. Sequencing input: peripheral blood.

DNA of the CDR3: TGTGCCAGCAGTGTCCAGGGGGACACTGAAGCTTTCTTT. Its translation: CASSVQGDTEAFF. J is TRBJ1-1 and V is TRBV2, with TRBD1 identical over 7 bases. The CDR3 runs to 13 residues. CDR1 SNHLY and CDR2 FYNNEI come from the germline V gene. After removal of 4 bases from V and 3 bases from J, the junction contained 2 bases not matched to a gene.